The 20 T cell receptor beta chains presented below share a single source sample, sequenced in a study of blood T cell repertoires in COVID-19. The method was immunoSEQ multiplex PCR; TCRdb's version includes in-frame clones alone and lacks a portion of them. There are some 240,000 clones in the sample; approximately 78% occur only once, and 5.2% lies in the top ten. Sequencing was performed on peripheral blood. Receptor source: an older woman with COVID-19, enrolled during active disease.

On this clone: Other DNA sequences in the same sample also yield this CDR3. V is TRBV9 and J is TRBJ2-1, with D possibly TRBD2 on 7 matching bases. CDR1 is SGDLS, CDR2 YYNGEE, per germline. The ends were cut back, 2 bases at V and 0 bases at J, with 9 bases in the middle. The CDR3 runs 15 residues. The CDR3 DNA sequence: TGTGCCAGCAGCGTGGGGGGGCTCTCCTACAATGAGCAGTTCTTC. Protein sequence: CASSVGGLSYNEQFF.

This clone was seen a single time. The rearrangement joins TRBV5-1 to TRBJ2-5; 10 nucleotides line up with TRBD2. V was clipped by 0 bases and J by 4 bases; unmatched bases: 12. Germline CDR1 is SGHRS and CDR2 is YFSETQ. The CDR3 totals 18 residues. The CDR3 sequence: CASSLEFSASGRGETQYF. The CDR3, as DNA: TGCGCCAGCAGCTTGGAGTTTAGTGCTAGCGGGAGAGGAGAGACCCAGTACTTC.

This clone occurred a few times. V usage is TRBV2 and J usage is TRBJ2-1; perhaps TRBD2 as D (6 bases). V was cut by 2 bases and J by 10 bases, with 15 bases left in between. Germline V CDR1 and CDR2: SNHLY, FYNNEI. This CDR3 has 14 residues. The DNA for the CDR3 is TGTGCCAGCAGTGAATCACTAGCCCTAAGAGAGCAGTTCTTC. This gives the protein CASSESLALREQFF.

The chain couples TRBV7-9 to TRBJ1-2; D possibly corresponds to TRBD1 (6 bases). The CDR3 sequence is 15 residues long. V lost 5 bases to trimming and J lost 6 bases, with 19 bases between them. Germline CDR1 and CDR2: SEHNR and FQNEAQ (reference sequence). The CDR3 DNA reads TGTGCCAGCAGCCTCCCATCTCAGGGGATTGATGGCTACACCTTC. Amino acids: CASSLPSQGIDGYTF.

This chain links TRBV19 with TRBJ2-7, with TRBD2 as a possible D gene (6 bases). The CDR3 runs 13 residues. Germline V gene data show CDR1 as LNHDA and CDR2 as SQIVND (reference sequence). The germline V and J ends were trimmed by 6 bases and 4 bases, with 13 bases remaining between them. The chain's CDR3 is CASRPGVGYEQYF. The CDR3, as DNA: TGTGCCAGTAGACCGGGAGTGGGGTACGAGCAGTACTTC.

This chain links TRBV18 with TRBJ1-2, with D uncertain. The germline V gene encodes CDR1 KGHSH and CDR2 LQKENI. Trimming cost V 6 bases and J 4 bases, with 15 bases left between them. This CDR3 has 14 residues. CDR3 sequence reads: CASSPVEVFYGYTF. DNA for the CDR3: TGTGCCAGCTCCCCAGTCGAGGTTTTCTATGGCTACACCTTC.

V usage is TRBV5-5 and J usage is TRBJ2-6, with 8 positions matching TRBD2. V lost 1 base and J lost 0; bases outside the gene matches: 3. This CDR3 has 17 amino acids. CDR1 and CDR2 (germline): SGHKS, YYEKEE (reference sequence). CDR3 loop: CASSLSAGGSGANVLTF. CDR3 nucleotide sequence: TGTGCCAGCAGCTTGTCGGCGGGGGGCTCTGGGGCCAACGTCCTGACTTTC.

The chain recombines TRBV4-3 with TRBJ1-6, with 7 positions matching TRBD1. CDR1 and CDR2 (germline): LGHNA, YSLEER. The junction had 12 bases not matched to a gene; V was cut back by 0 bases and J by 10 bases. This CDR3 spans 17 amino acids. CDR3 DNA: TGCGCCAGCAGCCAAGAAAGACAGGGTCCAAAAAGATCACCCCTCCACTTT. This translates into CASSQERQGPKRSPLHF.

The chain carries TRBV18 and TRBJ2-7; TRBD2 matches 7 bases. V trimming: 3 bases; J trimming: 2 bases; junction bases outside the gene matches: 7. The CDR3 is 15 amino acids. Germline-derived CDR1 and CDR2 are KGHSH and LQKENI. In nucleotides, the CDR3 is TGTGCCAGCTCACCGGGGACTACACGTCCCTACGAGCAGTACTTC. Translation: CASSPGTTRPYEQYF.

This chain joins TRBV28 and TRBJ1-2, with 9 bases aligning to TRBD1. J gave up 4 bases and V 2 bases, and 8 bases lay outside the gene matches. CDR1 is MDHEN, CDR2 SYDVKM, per germline. The CDR3 spans 16 residues. The CDR3: CASSLTGQGNVYGYTF. Here the CDR3 DNA reads TGTGCCAGCAGTTTAACAGGACAGGGGAACGTCTATGGCTACACCTTC.

The V gene is TRBV2, the J gene TRBJ1-2; TRBD1 matches at 8 bases. V trimming: 1 base; J trimming: 8 bases; junction bases outside the gene matches: 6. This CDR3 spans 14 amino acids. CDR1 and CDR2 (germline): SNHLY, FYNNEI. Written as DNA, the CDR3 is TGTGCCAGCAGTGAAGTCGCGTCAGGGGGCGGCTACACCTTC. It codes for CASSEVASGGGYTF.

This clone has just a few counts. The chain links TRBV5-1 to TRBJ1-1; D is unresolved. The V end lost 2 bases, the J end lost 0 bases, and 11 bases lay between the germline ends. CDR3 length: 15 amino acids. Per the germline V gene, CDR1 is SGHRS and CDR2 is YFSETQ. CDR3 coding DNA: TGCGCCAGCAGCTTAATGGCAGGTTTGAACACTGAAGCTTTCTTT. Protein product: CASSLMAGLNTEAFF.

This clone was recorded a few times. The chain recombines TRBV5-1 with TRBJ2-1, with a possible D match to TRBD2 (5 bases). Germline V gene data show CDR1 as SGHRS and CDR2 as YFSETQ. V was cut by 1 base and J by 8 bases, with 16 bases left in between. The CDR3 consists of 15 residues. CDR3 coding DNA: TGCGCCAGCAGCTTGAGCCTAGCCCCCCAGGATGAGCAGTTCTTC. Translation: CASSLSLAPQDEQFF.

The chain joins TRBV7-9 to TRBJ2-3, with D possibly matching TRBD2 (5 bases). Germline assignment: CDR1 SEHNR and CDR2 FQNEAQ (reference sequence). The CDR3 covers 14 residues. The V end lost 1 base, the J end lost 5 bases, and 10 bases lay between the germline ends. The CDR3 is CASSLGLAVDTQYF. In nucleotides, the CDR3 is TGTGCCAGCAGCTTAGGGCTAGCAGTAGATACGCAGTATTTT.

V and J are TRBV5-4 and TRBJ1-2, with D possibly matching TRBD1 (6 bases). The CDR3 extends over 16 amino acids. Germline V gene data show CDR1 as SGHNT and CDR2 as YYREEE (reference sequence). V was trimmed by 0 bases and J by 2 bases, leaving 14 bases between them. The CDR3 spells CASSLGRTVLNYGYTF. CDR3 in DNA: TGTGCCAGCAGCTTGGGGAGGACAGTCCTAAACTATGGCTACACCTTC.

The rearrangement links TRBV11-2 to TRBJ2-5; 7 nucleotides match TRBD2. The CDR3 extends over 15 amino acids. The germline V gene encodes CDR1 SGHAT and CDR2 FQNNGV. J was trimmed by 4 bases and V by 5 bases; bases with no gene match: 10. The CDR3 is CASSTPGTNGETQYF. The CDR3, as DNA: TGTGCCAGCAGCACTCCGGGGACTAATGGAGAGACCCAGTACTTC.

This chain connects TRBV7-9 to TRBJ2-7; TRBD1 agrees at 7 bases. From germline, CDR1 is SEHNR and CDR2 FQNEAQ (reference sequence). Losses at the gene ends were 5 bases for V and 3 bases for J; bases not matched to a gene: 4. The CDR3 is made up of 13 amino acids. The CDR3 reads CASSKQGRYEQYF. The DNA for the CDR3 is TGTGCCAGCAGCAAACAGGGGCGCTACGAGCAGTACTTC.

The chain carries TRBV5-1 and TRBJ1-3; maybe TRBD1 (6 bases). Germline V gene lookup returns CDR1 SGHRS and CDR2 YFSETQ. V lost 3 bases and J 4 bases, leaving 20 bases between the germline ends. This CDR3 has 17 amino acids. The CDR3, as DNA: TGCGCCAGCAGCTCCGAGCCGGGGGGCCAAAACGGAAACACCATATATTTT. Translation gives CASSSEPGGQNGNTIYF.

The rearrangement joins TRBV5-4 to TRBJ2-7, with 9 nucleotides matching TRBD2. This CDR3 is 15 amino acids long. Germline lookup yields CDR1 SGHNT and CDR2 YYREEE (reference sequence). The V and J ends lost 4 bases and 2 bases, in that order; junction bases with no gene match: 7. CDR3 residues: CASSTGTSIPYEQYF. CDR3 nucleotides: TGTGCCAGCAGCACCGGGACTAGCATACCCTACGAGCAGTACTTC.

This chain uses TRBV15 with TRBJ1-2, with a weak D call TRBD1 (5 bases). There are 16 residues in the CDR3. Per germline, CDR1 LNHNV and CDR2 YYDKDF (reference sequence). Trimming left V 0 bases short and J 6 bases short, with 17 bases between. CDR3 DNA: TGTGCCACCAGCAGAGATCTGTACGTTTCACAGGATGGCTACACCTTC. Translated, it gives CATSRDLYVSQDGYTF.